This passage covers 27 T cell receptor beta chains from one sample sequenced in a study of CD8+CD57+ T cells in acquired aplastic anemia (dated by TCRdb to 2016 to 2019). Sequencing was performed on an Illumina HiSeq 2000. Profiling of TCR beta VDJ combinations and CDR3 sequences used genomic DNA as the template. TCRdb reanalyzed the raw reads on its own, using fastp at Q25 for trimming and MiXCR for clone calling, and kept in-frame beta chains. Each CDR3 protein gets just one entry, which takes the most common genes and DNA from the rows behind it. The sample contains some 70,000 distinct CDR3 sequences, roughly half of them found a single time. The ten largest clones represent about 8% of the sample. Sequencing used sorted CD4+, CD8+, or CD8+CD57+ T cells (not recorded which) from PBMCs. The receptors derive from a human donor in good health, serving as a control.

The CDR3 protein is CAIRGTDSNQPQHF. CDR3 sequence (DNA): TGTGCCATCAGGGGGACAGATAGCAATCAGCCCCAGCATTTT. The V gene is TRBV10-3, the J gene TRBJ1-5; 7 bases match TRBD1. The CDR3 length is 14 residues. CDR1 and CDR2 (germline): ENHRY, SYGVKD. V lost 6 bases and J lost 0; bases outside the gene matches: 2.

The chain has TRBV6-1 and TRBJ1-1, with 7 nucleotides matching TRBD1. The CDR3 consists of 16 residues. Germline V gene data show CDR1 as MNHNS and CDR2 as SASEGT. Unmatched junction bases numbered 8, after V lost 0 bases and J lost 4 bases. The DNA for the CDR3 is TGTGCCAGCAGTGAAGCCTGGACAGGTATGAGCACTGAAGCTTTCTTT. Translating it yields CASSEAWTGMSTEAFF.

Many counts were recorded for this clonotype. The chain carries TRBV20-1 and TRBJ2-3; unclear D gene. Germline assignment: CDR1 DFQATT and CDR2 SNEGSKA (reference sequence). Trimming removed 0 bases from V and 4 bases from J, with 8 bases in between. The CDR3 is 13 amino acids. The DNA for the CDR3 is TGCAGTGCTAGAGAGTCTAGTGCAGATACGCAGTATTTT. This sequence encodes CSARESSADTQYF.

The chain uses TRBV25-1 and TRBJ2-7; perhaps TRBD1 as D (6 bases). Per the germline V gene, CDR1 is MGHDK and CDR2 is SYGVNS. There are 15 residues in the CDR3. Trimming took 8 bases from V and 1 from J, leaving 18 bases between them. The CDR3 bases are TGTGCCAGCGCCGATATTACAGGGAATTCCTACGAGCAGTACTTC. Translating gives CASADITGNSYEQYF.

This clonotype is a singleton in its sample. The chain carries TRBV20-1 and TRBJ2-7; 7 positions agree with TRBD1. The length of the CDR3 is 14 residues. Germline trimming cut 6 bases from V and 6 bases from J; bases unmatched to any gene: 14. Per the germline V gene, CDR1 is DFQATT and CDR2 is SNEGSKA (reference sequence). In nucleotides, the CDR3 is TGCAGTGCGCTACCGGGACAGTTATTCAGCGAGCAGTACTTC. Translated: CSALPGQLFSEQYF.

This clonotype has just a few counts. This sequence may be a read error, since a much larger clone differs from it by one base. The chain employs TRBV6-5 and TRBJ2-1; unclear D gene. This CDR3 has 15 amino acids. Per germline, CDR1 MNHEY and CDR2 SVGAGI. The DNA for the CDR3 is TGTGCCAGCAGTTCACCACTGGGGATTTACAGTGAGCAGTTCTTC. It encodes CASSSPLGIYSEQFF.

This clonotype has at least ten counts. The chain recombines TRBV13 with TRBJ2-1; TRBD2 matches at 9 bases. Per germline, CDR1 PRHDT and CDR2 FYEKMQ (reference sequence). The V and J ends lost 4 bases and 4 bases, in that order; junction bases with no gene match: 5. The CDR3 runs to 15 residues. The CDR3 reads CASSSPTSGYNEQFF. The CDR3 nucleotides read TGTGCCAGCAGCTCCCCGACTAGCGGATACAATGAGCAGTTCTTC.

The chain recombines TRBV20-1 with TRBJ1-6, with D tentatively TRBD1 (6 bases). Trimming left V 6 bases short and J 13 bases short, with 19 bases between. CDR1 is DFQATT, CDR2 SNEGSKA, per germline (reference sequence). The CDR3 length is 13 residues. CDR3 amino acids: CSASQSGGPPLHF. The CDR3, as DNA: TGCAGTGCCTCACAGAGCGGGGGCCCTCCCCTCCACTTT.

This clonotype is labeled medium-sized. V is TRBV19 and J is TRBJ1-1; 7 bases are shared with TRBD1. Germline-derived CDR1 and CDR2 are LNHDA and SQIVND (reference sequence). V was pared by 8 bases and J by 1 base, with 7 bases of the junction left unmatched. The CDR3 length is 14 residues. Here the CDR3 DNA reads TGTGCCAGTCGGGACAGCCAATGGAACACTGAAGCTTTCTTT. Its translation: CASRDSQWNTEAFF.

This clonotype has a count of ten or more. The chain recombines TRBV7-9 with TRBJ1-2, with a tentative D call TRBD1 (6 bases). CDR1 SEHNR and CDR2 FQNEAQ come from the germline V gene (reference sequence). CDR3 size: 15 residues. Trimming took off 5 bases at V and 8 bases at J, with 21 bases between the two ends. DNA of the CDR3: TGTGCCAGCAGCGCTACCGGGACAAGCCTCCGGGGCTACACCTTC. Translation gives CASSATGTSLRGYTF.

The table lists this clonotype with a few counts. A much more abundant neighbour one base away suggests this may be a read error. The chain links TRBV3-1 to TRBJ1-2, with D maybe TRBD1 (5 bases). The germline V gene encodes CDR1 LGHDT and CDR2 YNNKEL (reference sequence). The CDR3 sequence is 15 residues long. The CDR3 loop reads CARSHGTQANYGYTF. CDR3 coding DNA: TGTGCCCGCAGCCACGGGACCCAAGCTAACTATGGCTACACCTTC.

The J gene is TRBJ2-1, the V gene TRBV27; D not certain. Germline CDR1 is MNHEY and CDR2 is SMNVEV (reference sequence). The CDR3 consists of 15 residues. Between the trimmed V and J ends, which lost 6 bases and 3 bases, there was a span of 15 bases. This CDR3 is CASSRRQALYNEQFF. CDR3 nucleotides: TGTGCCAGCAGCAGACGCCAGGCCCTCTACAATGAGCAGTTCTTC.

The CDR3: CASSTWGVNTEAFF. The CDR3 coding sequence is TGTGCCAGTAGTACATGGGGGGTGAACACTGAAGCTTTCTTT. The rearrangement links TRBV19 to TRBJ1-1; D may be TRBD1 (5 bases). The CDR3 totals 14 residues. Germline lookup yields CDR1 LNHDA and CDR2 SQIVND (reference sequence). The germline V and J ends were trimmed by 4 bases and 0 bases, with 9 bases remaining between them.

The chain links TRBV7-8 to TRBJ1-1; D might be TRBD1 (6 bases). The CDR3 loop spans 16 amino acids. The germline V gene has CDR1 SGHVS and CDR2 FQNEAQ. Trimming shortened V by 5 bases and J by 7 bases, and 23 bases separated the two germline ends. This CDR3 is CASSPNLGGRQDEAFF. The CDR3 nucleotides are TGTGCCAGCAGCCCTAACTTGGGGGGGCGACAGGATGAAGCTTTCTTT.

This clonotype was recorded at least ten times. The chain carries TRBV2 and TRBJ1-1; tentative D call: TRBD1 (6 bases). CDR1 is SNHLY, CDR2 FYNNEI, per germline. The V gene lost 6 bases and the J gene lost 7 bases, with 18 bases spanning the gap. The CDR3 sequence is 14 residues long. DNA for the CDR3: TGTGCCAGCAGGGACAGATACCAGGGCGGTGAAGCTTTCTTT. Translating gives CASRDRYQGGEAFF.

This clonotype was detected ten times or more. The rearrangement links TRBV4-1 to TRBJ2-7; D might be TRBD2 (6 bases). This CDR3 region has 15 residues. V lost 4 bases, J lost 0 bases, and 13 bases lay in between. Per the germline V gene, CDR1 is MGHRA and CDR2 is YSYEKL. The CDR3 bases are TGCGCCAGCAGCCTACGAACCGGGAGCTCCTACGAGCAGTACTTC. Its translation: CASSLRTGSSYEQYF.

This clonotype came up many times. The V call is TRBV19, the J call TRBJ1-1; no clear D gene. The V end lost 3 bases, the J end lost 1 base, and 6 bases lay between the germline ends. CDR3 length: 13 residues. Germline CDR1 is LNHDA and CDR2 is SQIVND (reference sequence). In DNA form, the CDR3 reads TGTGCCAGTAGTATGAGTCCGAACACTGAAGCTTTCTTT. It is translated as CASSMSPNTEAFF.

The chain has TRBV9 and TRBJ2-1; D gene uncertain. The CDR3 spans 12 residues. Trimming cost V 0 bases and J 7 bases, with 5 bases left between them. In germline, CDR1 is SGDLS, CDR2 YYNGEE. The CDR3, as DNA: TGTGCCAGCAGCGTAGTGGCTAATGAGCAGTTCTTC. Translated, it gives CASSVVANEQFF.

This clonotype was observed many times. The chain uses TRBV9 and TRBJ1-2; 10 bases agree with TRBD1. The CDR3 covers 13 residues. Germline assignment: CDR1 SGDLS and CDR2 YYNGEE. The ends lost 3 bases at V and 6 bases at J; junction bases unmatched: 2. Written as DNA, the CDR3 is TGTGCCAGCAGCGGGGACAGGGGAAATGGCTACACCTTC. It yields the protein CASSGDRGNGYTF.

The DNA for the CDR3 is TGTGCCAGCAGTGAAGGGTCGTCTGGCTATGGCTACACCTTC. Translation: CASSEGSSGYGYTF. The chain carries TRBV2 and TRBJ1-2; D gene uncertain. This CDR3 region has 14 residues. V was shortened by 1 base and J by 4 bases, with 10 bases between the two germline ends. In germline, CDR1 is SNHLY, CDR2 FYNNEI.

The chain employs TRBV29-1 and TRBJ1-1, with D maybe TRBD1 (5 bases). V gave up 6 bases and J gave up 1 base, with 12 bases separating them. Germline V gene lookup returns CDR1 SQVTM and CDR2 ANQGSEA. The CDR3 has 13 residues. CDR3 DNA: TGCAGCGTCCATCTCGGGGGGAACACTGAAGCTTTCTTT. Translating it yields CSVHLGGNTEAFF.

In nucleotides, the CDR3 is TGTGCCAGCAGGGGAGATTCGAACACCGGGGAGCTGTTTTTT. Its translation is CASRGDSNTGELFF. The chain recombines TRBV2 with TRBJ2-2, with D maybe TRBD2 (5 bases). With 6 bases removed from V and 0 bases from J, the gap between germline ends came to 8 bases. From germline, CDR1 is SNHLY and CDR2 FYNNEI. The CDR3 loop spans 14 amino acids.

The chain recombines TRBV25-1 with TRBJ1-5; 9 positions agree with TRBD1. Germline V gives CDR1 MGHDK, CDR2 SYGVNS. This CDR3 has 15 amino acids. V lost 2 bases, J lost 7 bases, and 6 bases stayed unmatched. CDR3 bases: TGTGCCAGCAGTGAAGGGGACAGGGTAGGACAGCCCCAGCATTTT. It yields the protein CASSEGDRVGQPQHF.

CDR3 sequence (DNA): TGCGCCAGCAGCCAAAGATTGGCCAACTATGGCTACACCTTC. It encodes CASSQRLANYGYTF. The chain has TRBV4-1 and TRBJ1-2; D unclear. The germline V gene encodes CDR1 MGHRA and CDR2 YSYEKL. The V end lost 2 bases, the J end lost 2 bases, and 9 bases lay between the germline ends. The CDR3 is made up of 14 amino acids.

This clonotype has a count of ten or more. V and J are TRBV6-1 and TRBJ1-2; D unclear. The CDR3 extends over 11 amino acids. Looked up from germline, CDR1 is MNHNS and CDR2 is SASEGT. V lost 6 bases to trimming and J lost 5 bases, with 7 bases between them. CDR3 in DNA: TGTGCCAGCAGCGCCAAATATGGCTACACCTTC. Residues: CASSAKYGYTF.

The J gene is TRBJ2-1, the V gene TRBV15, with 8 bases lining up with TRBD2. CDR1 is LNHNV and CDR2 is YYDKDF in the germline V gene (reference sequence). The CDR3 is 17 amino acids. After removal of 5 bases from V and 0 bases from J, the junction contained 9 bases not matched to a gene. This CDR3 reads CATSGAGLAASYNEQFF. CDR3 bases: TGTGCCACCAGCGGGGCAGGACTAGCTGCCTCCTACAATGAGCAGTTCTTC.

There are a few counts of this clonotype. The V call is TRBV15, the J call TRBJ2-1; 9 bases align to TRBD2. This CDR3 region has 13 residues. Germline trimming cut 2 bases from V and 10 bases from J; bases unmatched to any gene: 3. Germline loops: CDR1 LNHNV, CDR2 YYDKDF (reference sequence). CDR3 in amino acids: CATSRLAGEEQFF. In nucleotides, the CDR3 is TGTGCCACCAGCAGATTAGCGGGAGAGGAGCAGTTCTTC.